This T cell receptor beta chain stems from a study of blood T cell repertoires in COVID-19. Turning to the study itself: Spain, Italy and the United States supplied samples that represented acute and convalescent COVID-19. Sources were T cells, B-cell-depleted T cells, or PBMCs; the material itself was cDNA or gDNA.

Germline CDR1 and CDR2: LGHDT and YNNKEL (reference sequence). The CDR3 is made up of 18 amino acids. V dropped 4 bases and J dropped 2; count of bases not matched to a gene: 14. As handled by the study authors: Amplification with reference gene primers provided the estimates of nucleated cell counts. Sequencing used immunoSEQ multiplex PCR; TCRdb keeps in-frame clones, though not all of them. The DNA was the basis for D and trimming; V, J and clone size are from that table. Among a few hundred thousand clones listed, around 89% were seen once. The receptor was derived from a man between 40 and 49 years old with acute or convalescent COVID-19. The chain links TRBV3-1 (or the pseudogene TRBV3-2) to TRBJ2-3, with TRBD2 identical over 8 bases. Sequencing input: peripheral blood. The CDR3 sequence is CASSPRYHRAGDTDTQYF. For the CDR3, the DNA is TGTGCCAGCAGCCCCAGATACCACAGAGCGGGGGACACAGATACGCAGTATTTT.